This T cell receptor beta chain was recovered during a study of a mutant IDH1 vaccine in newly diagnosed glioma. For the study at large: Treated patients, averaging approximately 40 years, were roughly 60% male and approximately 38% female. Regarding the study as a whole: Apparently, pseudoprogression bore no relation to changes among the top peripheral T cell clonotypes. Of all patients, 85% to 95% showed vaccine-induced immune responses.

Time point defined: week 35, safety follow-up. Doses of 300 ug of mutant IDH1 20-mer peptide were given with topical imiquimod. During weeks 1, 3, 5, 7, 11, 15, 19 and 23, patients received eight vaccinations. With respect to this clone: Its antigen remains unidentified.

Only in-frame clones appear in the TCRdb table, and some are missing; sequencing was by immunoSEQ multiplex PCR. This sample yields fewer than 35,000 clones, of which over 60% are seen a single time; around 6.9% belongs to the top ten. The sequencing used PBMCs, collected from a glioma patient whose treatment included an IDH1 peptide vaccine. This TCR was sampled from a man in his fifties or sixties with glioma.

The CDR3 is CASSLIGFSTDTQYF. As DNA, the CDR3 is TGCGCCAGCAGCTTGATAGGGTTCAGCACAGATACGCAGTATTTT. The chain links TRBV5-1 to TRBJ2-3, with D unclear. V was clipped by 1 base and J by 0 bases, with 9 bases between them. This CDR3 is 15 amino acids long. Looked up from germline, CDR1 is SGHRS and CDR2 is YFSETQ.